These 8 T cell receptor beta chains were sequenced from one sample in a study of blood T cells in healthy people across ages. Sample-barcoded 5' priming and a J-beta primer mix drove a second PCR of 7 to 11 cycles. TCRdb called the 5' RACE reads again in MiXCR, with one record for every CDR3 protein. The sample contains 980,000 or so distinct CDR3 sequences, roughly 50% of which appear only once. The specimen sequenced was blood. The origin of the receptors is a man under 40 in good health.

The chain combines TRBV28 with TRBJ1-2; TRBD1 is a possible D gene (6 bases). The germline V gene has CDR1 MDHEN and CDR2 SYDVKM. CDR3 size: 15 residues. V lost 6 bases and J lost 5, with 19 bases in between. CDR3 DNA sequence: TGTGCCAGCAGCGTATTCGGTACAGGGCAATATGGCTACACCTTC. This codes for CASSVFGTGQYGYTF.

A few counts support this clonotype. Here the CDR3 reads CASSLLVDADHEQYF. The CDR3 nucleotides are TGTGCCAGCAGTTTATTAGTTGACGCGGACCACGAGCAGTACTTC. The chain recombines TRBV28 with TRBJ2-7, with unresolved D. This CDR3 comprises 15 residues. CDR1 is MDHEN, CDR2 SYDVKM, per germline. V lost 1 base to trimming and J lost 5 bases, with 15 bases between them.

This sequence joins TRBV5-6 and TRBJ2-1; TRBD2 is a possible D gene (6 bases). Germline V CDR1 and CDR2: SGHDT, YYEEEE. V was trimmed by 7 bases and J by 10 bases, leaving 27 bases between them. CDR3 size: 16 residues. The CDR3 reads CASEAEGVDTAYEQFF. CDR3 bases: TGTGCCAGCGAAGCGGAGGGCGTGGACACTGCCTACGAGCAGTTCTTC.

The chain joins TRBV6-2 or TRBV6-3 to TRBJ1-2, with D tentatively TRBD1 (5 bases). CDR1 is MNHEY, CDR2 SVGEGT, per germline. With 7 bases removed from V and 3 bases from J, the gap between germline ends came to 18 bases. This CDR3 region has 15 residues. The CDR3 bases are TGTGCCAGCAACCACCGGACAACTGCCTACTATGGCTACACCTTC. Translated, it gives CASNHRTTAYYGYTF.

CDR3 in DNA: TGCGCCAGCAGCTTGGGGATAGACACCGATTCACCCCTCCACTTT. Its protein is CASSLGIDTDSPLHF. The rearrangement uses TRBV5-1 and TRBJ1-6; D is uncertain. The CDR3 is made up of 15 amino acids. With 0 bases removed from V and 8 bases from J, the gap between germline ends came to 12 bases. Germline V lookup: CDR1 SGHRS, CDR2 YFSETQ.

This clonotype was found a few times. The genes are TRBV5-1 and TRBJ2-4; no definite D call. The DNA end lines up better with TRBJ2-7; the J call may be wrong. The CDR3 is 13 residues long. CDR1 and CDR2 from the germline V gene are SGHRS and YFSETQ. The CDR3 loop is CASSLRVAYEQYF. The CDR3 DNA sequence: TGCGCCAGCAGCTTGCGGGTTGCCTACGAGCAGTACTTC.

CDR3: CASSFPADGTGFLETQYF. Written as DNA, the CDR3 is TGTGCCAGCAGTTTTCCCGCGGACGGGACAGGGTTTTTGGAGACCCAGTACTTC. The V and J genes are TRBV28 and TRBJ2-5, with 9 bases fitting TRBD1. The J segment lost 5 bases and the V segment lost 3 bases, leaving 16 bases of the junction unmatched. Germline V gene lookup returns CDR1 MDHEN and CDR2 SYDVKM. The CDR3 contains 18 residues.

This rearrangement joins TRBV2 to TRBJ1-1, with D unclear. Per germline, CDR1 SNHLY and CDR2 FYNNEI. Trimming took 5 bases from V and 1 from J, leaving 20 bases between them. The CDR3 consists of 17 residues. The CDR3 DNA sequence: TGTGCCAGCAGTTTCCTTGGGCCTCAGGTGGGGAACACTGAAGCTTTCTTT. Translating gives CASSFLGPQVGNTEAFF.